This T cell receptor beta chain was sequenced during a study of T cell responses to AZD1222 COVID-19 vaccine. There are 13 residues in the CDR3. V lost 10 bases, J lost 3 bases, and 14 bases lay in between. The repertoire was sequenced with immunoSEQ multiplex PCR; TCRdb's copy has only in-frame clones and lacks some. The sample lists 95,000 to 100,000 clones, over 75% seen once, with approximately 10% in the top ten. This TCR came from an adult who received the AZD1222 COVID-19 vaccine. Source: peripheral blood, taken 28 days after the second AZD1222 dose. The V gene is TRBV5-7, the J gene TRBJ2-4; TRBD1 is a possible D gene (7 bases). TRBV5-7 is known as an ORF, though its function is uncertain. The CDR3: CAPRGDVKNIQYF. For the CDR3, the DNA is TGTGCCCCCAGGGGGGACGTCAAAAACATTCAGTACTTC.